These T cell receptor beta chains were read from a single sample in a study of technical replicates of blood from several donors. Profiled with immunoSEQ multiplex PCR; TCRdb holds only in-frame clones, not every one. Of tens of thousands of clones listed, approximately 95% are singletons. Sequencing was done on a sample of T cells isolated from PBMCs. Receptors originate from a human donor in good health. Both conserved end residues are part of each CDR3. The D gene is left open where the match is weak. Clone size, where shown, is once, few, many, or a class for clones that have expanded.

j_call d_call v_call clone_size cdr3_nt cdr3_aa
TRBJ2-3 TRBD2 TRBV4-1 . TGCGCCAGCAGCCAACCCCCTTTAGGACTAGCGGGGAGCACAGATACGCAGTATTTT CASSQPPLGLAGSTDTQYF
TRBJ1-5 TRBD1 TRBV19 . TGTGCCAGTAATCGACAGGGAGGCGGGCCCCAGCATTTT CASNRQGGGPQHF
TRBJ1-3 . TRBV7-8 . TGTGCCAGCAGCGGCAGCGGGGTGAACACCATATATTTT CASSGSGVNTIYF
TRBJ2-1 TRBD2 TRBV29-1 once TGCAGCGTTGGTCTAGCGGGATACAATGAGCAGTTCTTC CSVGLAGYNEQFF
TRBJ1-1 . TRBV11-3 . TGTGCCAGCAGCGGCATGAACACTGAAGCTTTCTTT CASSGMNTEAFF
TRBJ1-1 TRBD1 TRBV9 once TGTGCCAGCACTTCACAGGGGGAGGTCACTGAAGCTTTCTTT CASTSQGEVTEAFF
TRBJ1-1 . TRBV5-1 . TGCGCCAGCAGCTTCGAGGGGAACACTGAAGCTTTCTTT CASSFEGNTEAFF
TRBJ2-1 TRBD2 TRBV5-1 . TGCGCCAGCAGCAGGGAGCGGGGGGTCCTCCAAGGGATCTTC CASSRERGVLQGIF
TRBJ1-1 . TRBV4-1 . TGCGCCAGCAGCCAAGATCGGGGAGGCACTGAAGCTTTCTTT CASSQDRGGTEAFF
TRBJ1-1 . TRBV6-5 once TGTGCCAGCAGGGGTGGGGCGGACACTGAAGCTTTCTTT CASRGGADTEAFF
TRBJ1-1 . TRBV29-1 . TGCAGCGCACCAGGGGAAATGGGAACTGAAGCTTTCTTT CSAPGEMGTEAFF
TRBJ1-2 . TRBV5-1 . TGCGCCAGCAACCCCGGAACAGGCTACTATGGCTACACCTTC CASNPGTGYYGYTF
TRBJ1-5 TRBD1 TRBV28 . TGTGCCAGCAGTCCAGGGGGCGGAGGTCAGCCCCAGCATTTT CASSPGGGGQPQHF
TRBJ2-5 TRBD2 TRBV5-1 . TGCGCCAGCAGCTTGGTTGCTAGCGGGGGGGCCCCCCAAGAGACCCAGTACTTC CASSLVASGGAPQETQYF
TRBJ1-4 . TRBV7-2 . TGTGCCAGCAGCCGAACACAGCGCGTCAACAGGACGAATAAACTGTTTTTT CASSRTQRVNRTNKLFF
TRBJ2-7 . TRBV19 . TGTGCCAGTAGTATAGCGGGGAATCCCTACGAGCAGTACTTC CASSIAGNPYEQYF
TRBJ2-7 TRBD2 TRBV11-2 . TGTGCCAGCAGGAACCTAGCGGGGGGGCGAGGAGAGCAGTACTTC CASRNLAGGRGEQYF
TRBJ1-2 . TRBV19 . TGTGCCAGTAGTACAGGGGTGAACTATGGCTACACCTTC CASSTGVNYGYTF
TRBJ2-3 TRBD1 TRBV6-5 . TGTGCCAGCAGTTACCGGGACAGGCACACAGATACGCAGTATTTT CASSYRDRHTDTQYF